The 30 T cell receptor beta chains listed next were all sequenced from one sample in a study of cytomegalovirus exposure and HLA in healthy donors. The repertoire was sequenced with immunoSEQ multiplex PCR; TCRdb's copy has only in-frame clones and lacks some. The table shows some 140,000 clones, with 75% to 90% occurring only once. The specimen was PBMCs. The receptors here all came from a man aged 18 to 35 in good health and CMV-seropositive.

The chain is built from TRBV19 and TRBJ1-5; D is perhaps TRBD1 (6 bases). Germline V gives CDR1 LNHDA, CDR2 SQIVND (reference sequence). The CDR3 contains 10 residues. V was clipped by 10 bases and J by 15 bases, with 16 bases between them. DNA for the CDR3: TGTGCCACCTGGGGGGGGGCCTGGCATTTT. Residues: CATWGGAWHF.

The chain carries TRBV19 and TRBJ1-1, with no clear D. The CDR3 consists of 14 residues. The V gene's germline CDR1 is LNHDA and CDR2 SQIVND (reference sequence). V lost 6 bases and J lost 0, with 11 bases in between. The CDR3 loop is CASSPREMNTEAFF. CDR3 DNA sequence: TGTGCCAGTAGCCCCCGGGAGATGAACACTGAAGCTTTCTTT. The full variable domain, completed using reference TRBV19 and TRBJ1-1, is DGGITQSPKYLFRKEGQNVTLSCEQNLNHDAMYWYRQDPGQGLRLIYYSQIVNDFQKGDIAEGYSVSREKKESFPLTVTSAQKNPTAFYLCASSPREMNTEAFFGQGTRLTVV.

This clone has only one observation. Here the CDR3 DNA reads TGTGCCAGCAGCCGAGGAGGGACAGGGGGCGGGGAGCAGTACTTC. This sequence encodes CASSRGGTGGGEQYF. The chain recombines TRBV7-9 with TRBJ2-7, with TRBD1 matching over 12 bases. This CDR3 contains 15 residues. CDR1 SEHNR and CDR2 FQNEAQ come from the germline V gene (reference sequence). Unmatched junction bases numbered 9, after V lost 5 bases and J lost 7 bases.

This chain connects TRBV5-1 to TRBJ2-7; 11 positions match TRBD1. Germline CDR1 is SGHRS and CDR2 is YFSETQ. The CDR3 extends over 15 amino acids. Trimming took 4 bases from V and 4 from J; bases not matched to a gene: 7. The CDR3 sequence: CASSLGQGARYEQYF. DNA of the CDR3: TGCGCCAGCAGCCTTGGACAGGGGGCTCGATACGAGCAGTACTTC. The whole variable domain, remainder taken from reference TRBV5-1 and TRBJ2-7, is KAGVTQTPRYLIKTRGQQVTLSCSPISGHRSVSWYQQTPGQGLQFLFEYFSETQRNKGNFPGRFSGRQFSNSRSEMNVSTLELGDSALYLCASSLGQGARYEQYFGPGTRLTVT.

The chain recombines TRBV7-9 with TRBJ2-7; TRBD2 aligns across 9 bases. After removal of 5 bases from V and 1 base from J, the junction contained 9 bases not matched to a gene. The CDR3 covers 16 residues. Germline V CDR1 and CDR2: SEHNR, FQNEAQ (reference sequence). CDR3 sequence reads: CASSGVRGGASYEQYF. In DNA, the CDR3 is TGTGCCAGCAGCGGGGTTCGCGGGGGGGCGTCCTACGAGCAGTACTTC.

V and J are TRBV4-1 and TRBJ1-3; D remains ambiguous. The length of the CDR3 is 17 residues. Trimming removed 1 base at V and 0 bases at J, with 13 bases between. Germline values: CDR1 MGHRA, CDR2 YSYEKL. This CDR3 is CASSQAQNVNSGNTIYF. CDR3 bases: TGCGCCAGCAGCCAAGCTCAGAACGTTAACTCTGGAAACACCATATATTTT.

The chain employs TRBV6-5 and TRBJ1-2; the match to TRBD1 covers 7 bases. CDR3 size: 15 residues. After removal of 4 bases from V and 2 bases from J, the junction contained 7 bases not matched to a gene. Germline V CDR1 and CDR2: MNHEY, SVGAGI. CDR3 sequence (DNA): TGTGCCAGCAGTTTCACAGGGGCGCTCAACTATGGCTACACCTTC. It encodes CASSFTGALNYGYTF.

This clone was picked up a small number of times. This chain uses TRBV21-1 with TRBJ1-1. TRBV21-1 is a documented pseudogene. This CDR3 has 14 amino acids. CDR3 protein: CASSKGGDDTEAFF. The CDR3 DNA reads TGTGCCAGCAGCAAAGGGGGGGATGACACTGAAGCTTTCTTT.

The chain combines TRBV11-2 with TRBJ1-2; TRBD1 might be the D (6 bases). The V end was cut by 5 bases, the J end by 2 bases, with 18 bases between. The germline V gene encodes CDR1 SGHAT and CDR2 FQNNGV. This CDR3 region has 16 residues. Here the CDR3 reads CASSPGQGGGNYGYTF. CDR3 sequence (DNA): TGTGCCAGCAGCCCGGGACAAGGCGGGGGCAACTATGGCTACACCTTC.

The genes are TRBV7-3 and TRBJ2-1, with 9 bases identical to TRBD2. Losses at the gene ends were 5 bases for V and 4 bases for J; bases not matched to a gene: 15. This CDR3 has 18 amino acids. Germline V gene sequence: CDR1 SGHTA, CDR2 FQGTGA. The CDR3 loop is CASSHRPRGLAGYNEQFF. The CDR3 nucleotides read TGTGCCAGCAGCCACCGACCTCGGGGGCTAGCGGGGTACAATGAGCAGTTCTTC. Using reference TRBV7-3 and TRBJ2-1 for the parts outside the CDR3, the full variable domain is GAGVSQTPSNKVTEKGKYVELRCDPISGHTALYWYRQSLGQGPEFLIYFQGTGAADDSGLPNDRFFAVRPEGSVSTLKIQRTERGDSAVYLCASSHRPRGLAGYNEQFFGPGTRLTVL.

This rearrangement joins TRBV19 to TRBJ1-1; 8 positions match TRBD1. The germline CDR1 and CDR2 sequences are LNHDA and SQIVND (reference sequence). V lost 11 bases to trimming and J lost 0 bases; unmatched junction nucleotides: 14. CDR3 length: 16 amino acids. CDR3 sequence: CASRSGQGALNTEAFF. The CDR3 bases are TGTGCCTCCCGATCGGGGCAGGGGGCTTTGAACACTGAAGCTTTCTTT.

Here the CDR3 reads CASTSGTGGIYEQYF. The CDR3, as DNA: TGTGCCAGCACCAGCGGGACAGGGGGAATCTACGAGCAGTACTTC. V gene TRBV6-1 combines with J gene TRBJ2-7; 11 positions match TRBD1. The CDR3 covers 15 residues. Germline lookup yields CDR1 MNHNS and CDR2 SASEGT. V lost 7 bases, J lost 3 bases, and 8 bases stayed unmatched.

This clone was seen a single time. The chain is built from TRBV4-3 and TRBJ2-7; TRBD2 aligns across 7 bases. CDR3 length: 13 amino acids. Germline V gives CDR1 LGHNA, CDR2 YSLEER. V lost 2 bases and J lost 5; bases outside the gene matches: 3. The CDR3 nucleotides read TGCGCCAGCAGCCAACTAAGCGGGGACGAGCAGTACTTC. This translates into CASSQLSGDEQYF.

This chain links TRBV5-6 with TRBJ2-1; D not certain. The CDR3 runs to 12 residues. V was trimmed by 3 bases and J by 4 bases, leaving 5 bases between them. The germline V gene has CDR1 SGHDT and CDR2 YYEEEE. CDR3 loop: CASSSGYNEQFF. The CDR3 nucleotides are TGTGCCAGCAGCTCCGGGTACAATGAGCAGTTCTTC. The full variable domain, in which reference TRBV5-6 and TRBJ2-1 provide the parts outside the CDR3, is DAGVTQSPTHLIKTRGQQVTLRCSPKSGHDTVSWYQQALGQGPQFIFQYYEEEERQRGNFPDRFSGHQFPNYSSELNVNALLLGDSALYLCASSSGYNEQFFGPGTRLTVL.

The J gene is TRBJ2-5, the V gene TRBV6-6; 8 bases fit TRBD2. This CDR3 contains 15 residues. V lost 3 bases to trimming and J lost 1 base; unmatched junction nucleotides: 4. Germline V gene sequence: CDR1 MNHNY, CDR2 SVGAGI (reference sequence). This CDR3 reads CASSYGRGAQETQYF. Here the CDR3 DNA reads TGTGCCAGCAGTTATGGGCGGGGGGCCCAAGAGACCCAGTACTTC.

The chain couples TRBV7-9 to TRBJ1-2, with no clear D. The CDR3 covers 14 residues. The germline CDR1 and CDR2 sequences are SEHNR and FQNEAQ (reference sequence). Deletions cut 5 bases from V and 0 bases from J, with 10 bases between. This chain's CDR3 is CASSRVNANYGYTF. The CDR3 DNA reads TGTGCCAGCAGCCGAGTCAACGCTAACTATGGCTACACCTTC. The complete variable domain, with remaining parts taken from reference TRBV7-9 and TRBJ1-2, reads DTGVSQNPRHKITKRGQNVTFRCDPISEHNRLYWYRQTLGQGPEFLTYFQNEAQLEKSRLLSDRFSAERPKGSFSTLEIQRTEQGDSAMYLCASSRVNANYGYTFGSGTRLTVV.

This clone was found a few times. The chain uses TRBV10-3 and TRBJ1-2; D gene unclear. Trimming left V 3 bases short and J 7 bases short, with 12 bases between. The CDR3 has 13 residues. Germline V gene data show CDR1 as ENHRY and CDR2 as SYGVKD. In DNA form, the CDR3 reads TGTGCCATCAGTGACTCCGCGGTTAGTGGCTACACCTTC. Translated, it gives CAISDSAVSGYTF.

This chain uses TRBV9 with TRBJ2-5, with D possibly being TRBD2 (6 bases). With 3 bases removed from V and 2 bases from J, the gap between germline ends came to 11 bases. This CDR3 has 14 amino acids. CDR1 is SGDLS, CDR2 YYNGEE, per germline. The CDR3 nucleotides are TGTGCCAGCAGCGGTGGACGGGGGCAAGAGACCCAGTACTTC. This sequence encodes CASSGGRGQETQYF.

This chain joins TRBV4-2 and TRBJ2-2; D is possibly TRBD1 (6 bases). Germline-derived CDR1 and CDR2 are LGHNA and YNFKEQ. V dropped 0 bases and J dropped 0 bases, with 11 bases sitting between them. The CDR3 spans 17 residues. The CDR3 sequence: CASSQERNRANTGELFF. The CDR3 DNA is TGTGCCAGCAGCCAAGAAAGGAACAGGGCGAACACCGGGGAGCTGTTTTTT.

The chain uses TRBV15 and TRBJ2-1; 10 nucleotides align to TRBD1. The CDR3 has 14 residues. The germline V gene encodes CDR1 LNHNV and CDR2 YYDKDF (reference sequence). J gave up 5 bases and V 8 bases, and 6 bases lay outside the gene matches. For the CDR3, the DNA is TGTGCCACCTCCGGGACAGGGGTAGACAATGAGCAGTTCTTC. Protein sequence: CATSGTGVDNEQFF. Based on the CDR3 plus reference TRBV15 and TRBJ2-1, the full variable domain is DAMVIQNPRYQVTQFGKPVTLSCSQTLNHNVMYWYQQKSSQAPKLLFHYYDKDFNNEADTPDNFQSRRPNTSFCFLDIRSPGLGDTAMYLCATSGTGVDNEQFFGPGTRLTVL.

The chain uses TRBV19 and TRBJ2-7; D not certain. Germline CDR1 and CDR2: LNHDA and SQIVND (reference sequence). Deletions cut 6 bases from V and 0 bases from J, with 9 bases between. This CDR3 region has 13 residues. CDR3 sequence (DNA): TGTGCCAGTAGCCCAGGAATCTCCTACGAGCAGTACTTC. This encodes CASSPGISYEQYF.

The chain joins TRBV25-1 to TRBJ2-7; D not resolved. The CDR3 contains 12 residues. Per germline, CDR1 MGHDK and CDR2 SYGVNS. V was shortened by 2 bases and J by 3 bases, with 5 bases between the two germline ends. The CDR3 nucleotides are TGTGCCAGCAGTGAACCAGGCTACGAGCAGTACTTC. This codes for CASSEPGYEQYF.

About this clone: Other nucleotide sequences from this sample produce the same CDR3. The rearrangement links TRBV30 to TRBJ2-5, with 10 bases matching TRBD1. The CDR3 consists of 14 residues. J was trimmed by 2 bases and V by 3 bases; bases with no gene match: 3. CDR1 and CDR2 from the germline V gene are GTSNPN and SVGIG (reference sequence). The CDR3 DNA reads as TGTGCCTGGAGACGGACAGGGGGGCAAGAGACCCAGTACTTC. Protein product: CAWRRTGGQETQYF.

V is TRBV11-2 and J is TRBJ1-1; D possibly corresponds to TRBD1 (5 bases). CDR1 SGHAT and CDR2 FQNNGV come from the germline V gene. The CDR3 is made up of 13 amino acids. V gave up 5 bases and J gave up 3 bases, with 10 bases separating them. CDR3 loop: CASSLRVDTEAFF. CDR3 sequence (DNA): TGTGCCAGCAGCCTCAGGGTGGACACTGAAGCTTTCTTT.

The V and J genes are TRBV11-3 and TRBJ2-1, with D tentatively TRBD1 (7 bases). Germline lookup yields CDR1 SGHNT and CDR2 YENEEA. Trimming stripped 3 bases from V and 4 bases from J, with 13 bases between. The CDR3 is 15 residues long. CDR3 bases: TGTGCCAGCAGCTTGGCAGGGGGGATATACAATGAGCAGTTCTTC. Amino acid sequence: CASSLAGGIYNEQFF. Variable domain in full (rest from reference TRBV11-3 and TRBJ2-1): EAGVVQSPRYKIIEKKQPVAFWCNPISGHNTLYWYLQNLGQGPELLIRYENEEAVDDSQLPKDRFSAERLKGVDSTLKIQPAELGDSAVYLCASSLAGGIYNEQFFGPGTRLTVL.

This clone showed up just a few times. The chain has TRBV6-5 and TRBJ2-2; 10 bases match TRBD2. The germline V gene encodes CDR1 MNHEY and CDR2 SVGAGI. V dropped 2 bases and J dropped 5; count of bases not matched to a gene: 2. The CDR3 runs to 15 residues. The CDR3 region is CASSYLAGDTGELFF. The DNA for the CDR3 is TGTGCCAGCAGTTACCTAGCGGGAGATACCGGGGAGCTGTTTTTT.

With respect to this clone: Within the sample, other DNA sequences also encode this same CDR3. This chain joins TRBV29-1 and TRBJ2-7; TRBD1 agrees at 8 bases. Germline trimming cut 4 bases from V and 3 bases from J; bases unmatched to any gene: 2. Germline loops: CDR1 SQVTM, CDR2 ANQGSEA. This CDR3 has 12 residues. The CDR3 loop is CSVGTGSYEQYF. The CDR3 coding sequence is TGCAGCGTTGGGACAGGGAGCTACGAGCAGTACTTC.

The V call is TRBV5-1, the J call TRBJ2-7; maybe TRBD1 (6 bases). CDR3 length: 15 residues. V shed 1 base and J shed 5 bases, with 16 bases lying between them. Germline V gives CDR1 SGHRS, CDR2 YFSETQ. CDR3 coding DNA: TGCGCCAGCAGCTTGTTCCAGGGGCGCATCCACGAGCAGTACTTC. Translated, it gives CASSLFQGRIHEQYF. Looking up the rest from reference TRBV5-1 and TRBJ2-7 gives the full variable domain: KAGVTQTPRYLIKTRGQQVTLSCSPISGHRSVSWYQQTPGQGLQFLFEYFSETQRNKGNFPGRFSGRQFSNSRSEMNVSTLELGDSALYLCASSLFQGRIHEQYFGPGTRLTVT.

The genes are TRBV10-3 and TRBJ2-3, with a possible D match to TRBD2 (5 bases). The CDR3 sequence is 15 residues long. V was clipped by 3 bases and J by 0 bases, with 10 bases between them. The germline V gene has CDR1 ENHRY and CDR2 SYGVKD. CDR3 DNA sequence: TGTGCCATCAGTGATAGCGCGACTAGCACAGATACGCAGTATTTT. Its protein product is CAISDSATSTDTQYF.

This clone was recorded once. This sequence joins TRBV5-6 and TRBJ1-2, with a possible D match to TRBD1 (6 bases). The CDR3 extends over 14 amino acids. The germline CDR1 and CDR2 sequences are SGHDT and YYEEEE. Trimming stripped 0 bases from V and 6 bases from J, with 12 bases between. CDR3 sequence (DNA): TGTGCCAGCAGCTTGGAACAACAGGGAGATGGCTACACCTTC. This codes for CASSLEQQGDGYTF.